This TCR beta chain was identified during a study of blood T cell repertoires in COVID-19. V shed 0 bases and J shed 1 base, with 13 bases lying between them. CDR3 length equals 17 residues. CDR1 is LGHNA and CDR2 is YNFKEQ in the germline V gene. Original data processing: Amplification of reference gene primers was used by the study to estimate nucleated cell counts. Sequenced by immunoSEQ multiplex PCR; TCRdb stores in-frame clones only, minus some. The V and J calls and clone size come from that table; D and trimming were worked out from the DNA. Among almost 95,000 clones listed, roughly 72% were seen once.

Sequenced material: peripheral blood. This chain uses TRBV4-2 with TRBJ1-5; D is unresolved. This clonotype was sampled from a woman in her sixties or seventies in a cohort sampled during active or convalescent COVID-19. The CDR3 DNA is TGTGCCAGCAGCCAAGAGACATACACAACAAGCAATCAGCCCCAGCATTTT. Translation gives CASSQETYTTSNQPQHF.